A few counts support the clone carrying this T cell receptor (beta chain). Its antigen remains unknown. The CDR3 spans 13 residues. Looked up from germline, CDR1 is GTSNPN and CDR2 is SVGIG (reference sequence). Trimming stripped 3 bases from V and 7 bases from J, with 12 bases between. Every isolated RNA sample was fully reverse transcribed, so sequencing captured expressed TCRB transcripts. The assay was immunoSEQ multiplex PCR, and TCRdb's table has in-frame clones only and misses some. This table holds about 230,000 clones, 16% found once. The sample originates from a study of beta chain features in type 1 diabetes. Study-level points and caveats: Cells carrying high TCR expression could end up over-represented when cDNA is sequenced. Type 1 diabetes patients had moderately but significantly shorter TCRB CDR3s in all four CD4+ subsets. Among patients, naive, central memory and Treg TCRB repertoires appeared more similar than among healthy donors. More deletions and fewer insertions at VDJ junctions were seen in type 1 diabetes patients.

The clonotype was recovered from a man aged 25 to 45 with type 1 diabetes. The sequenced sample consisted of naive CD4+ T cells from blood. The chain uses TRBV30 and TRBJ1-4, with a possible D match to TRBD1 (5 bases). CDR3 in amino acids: CAWRRGSGEKLFF. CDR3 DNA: TGTGCCTGGAGGCGGGGCAGTGGTGAAAAACTGTTTTTT.